The table lists the clone carrying this T cell receptor (beta chain) with a count of one. Its antigen is not identified. All patients were treatment-naive before thyroid surgery. This entry belongs to a study of metastatic and nonmetastatic thyroid tumors. As for the study in general: Patients with malignant and benign thyroid disease provided blood and tumor or nodule tissue, whose repertoires were compared.

Study results and caveats: The reported finding was significantly higher TCR beta diversity in malignant thyroid tumors relative to benign nodules, in blood and tumor.

Original methodology: The study built a papillary thyroid cancer distant-metastasis classifier from CDR3 differences across clinicopathological groups. Through MiXCR, TCRdb re-clonotyped the PCR reads. TCRdb's processing, not the authors', yielded these V and J calls. The data contain around 18,000 clones, approximately 20% of them singletons. The sequenced sample consisted of tumor tissue. The clonotype was recovered from a female donor with papillary thyroid cancer or a benign thyroid nodule (not recorded which). Some clones in this sample may be carry-over from other donors' samples.

This CDR3 is CASSSHSLGGYTF. In DNA, the CDR3 is TGTGCCAGCAGCTCCCATTCACTTGGGGGCTACACCTTC. The chain employs TRBV5-6 and TRBJ1-2; D gene ambiguous. Looked up from germline, CDR1 is SGHDT and CDR2 is YYEEEE. The CDR3 contains 13 residues. V was cut by 3 bases and J by 8 bases, with 14 bases left in between.